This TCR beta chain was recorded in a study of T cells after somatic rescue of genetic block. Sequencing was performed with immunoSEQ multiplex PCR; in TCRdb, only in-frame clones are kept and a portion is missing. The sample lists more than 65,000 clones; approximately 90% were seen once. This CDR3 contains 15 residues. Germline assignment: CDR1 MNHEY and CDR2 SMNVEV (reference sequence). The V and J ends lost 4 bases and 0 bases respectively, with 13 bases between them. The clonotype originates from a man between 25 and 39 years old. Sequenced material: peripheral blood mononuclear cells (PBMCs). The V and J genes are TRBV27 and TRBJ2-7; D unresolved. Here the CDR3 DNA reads TGTGCCAGCAGTTCACCGGGCCTCAGCTCCTACGAGCAGTACTTC. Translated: CASSSPGLSSYEQYF.